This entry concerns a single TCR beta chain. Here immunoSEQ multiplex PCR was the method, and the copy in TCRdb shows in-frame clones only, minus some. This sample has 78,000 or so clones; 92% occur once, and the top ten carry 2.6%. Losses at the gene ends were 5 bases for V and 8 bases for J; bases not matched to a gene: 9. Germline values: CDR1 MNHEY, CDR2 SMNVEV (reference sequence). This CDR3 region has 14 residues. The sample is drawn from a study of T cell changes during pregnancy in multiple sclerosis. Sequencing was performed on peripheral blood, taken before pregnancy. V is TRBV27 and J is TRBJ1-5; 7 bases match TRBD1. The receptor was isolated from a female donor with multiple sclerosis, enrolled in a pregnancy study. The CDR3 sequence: CASSPRQGTEPQHF. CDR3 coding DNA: TGTGCCAGCAGTCCCCGACAGGGTACGGAGCCCCAGCATTTT.